This T cell receptor (beta chain) was sequenced during a study of OX40 agonist ivuxolimab in advanced cancers. Study-wide results and caveats: Dose levels from 0.1 to 3.0 mg/kg saw CD4+ and CD8+ blood T cells expand clonally by week 6. In a subset of nonresponders, normalized T-cell clonal expansion was also low.

Notes on this clone: Its antigen is not identified.

CDR1 is SNHLY, CDR2 FYNNEI, per germline. The J segment lost 1 base and the V segment lost 7 bases, leaving 11 bases of the junction unmatched. The CDR3 has 16 amino acids. Repertoires were generated with immunoSEQ multiplex PCR, while TCRdb's copy carries only in-frame clones and drops some. The data contain some 100,000 clones, about nine tenths of them singletons. The sample in question was CD4+ or CD8+ T cells sorted from blood, obtained in a trial of the OX40 agonist ivuxolimab. This clonotype was sampled from an adult with an advanced solid tumor such as melanoma, head and neck, liver or kidney cancer. This rearrangement joins TRBV2 to TRBJ1-1, with TRBD1 matching over 8 bases. Here the CDR3 reads CASTRGSRGPNTEAFF. The CDR3, as DNA: TGTGCCAGCACGCGTGGTAGCAGGGGGCCGAACACTGAAGCTTTCTTT.